Listed below are T cell receptor beta chains from one sample, sequenced in a study of response to subunit inactivated influenza vaccine. TCRdb recomputed calls from the RT-PCR reads with MiXCR, one row per CDR3 protein. Of 650,000 to 800,000 distinct CDR3 sequences in the sample, approximately 13% are singletons; the top ten hold around 7%. The sequencing used PBMCs from blood, collected 14 days before vaccination. These TCRs come from a man aged 50 to 60 who received an inactivated influenza vaccine. CDR3s include the opening cysteine and the closing phenylalanine or tryptophan. Each record gives: clone size, V gene, D gene, J gene, CDR3 protein, CDR3 DNA. D genes are given only for firm matches. The size of a clone is reported for some rows only, either as once, few or many, or as a class for expanded clones.

NA,TRBV20-1,TRBD1,TRBJ2-5,CSARPDRDRAQETQYF,TGCAGTGCTAGACCCGACCGGGACAGGGCCCAAGAGACCCAGTACTTC
few,TRBV4-1,TRBD2,TRBJ2-1,CASSQASGSYYNEQFF,TGCGCCAGCAGCCAAGCTAGCGGGAGCTACTACAATGAGCAGTTCTTC
NA,TRBV10-3,NA,TRBJ2-5,CAVAAGWSAETQYF,TGTGCCGTCGCCGCGGGGTGGTCTGCAGAGACCCAGTACTTC
few,TRBV25-1,TRBD2,TRBJ2-1,CATELGGSGSNEQFF,TGTGCCACCGAACTCGGGGGTAGCGGGAGCAATGAGCAGTTCTTC
NA,TRBV25-1,NA,TRBJ2-1,CSSSEKRRSSYNEQFF,TGTTCCAGCAGTGAAAAGCGGAGGAGCTCCTACAATGAGCAGTTCTTC
many,TRBV4-3,NA,TRBJ2-1,CASSQDSGASSYNEQFF,TGCGCCAGCAGCCAAGATTCCGGGGCTAGCTCCTACAATGAGCAGTTCTTC
NA,TRBV20-1,TRBD1,TRBJ2-7,CSAQRTGTYEQYF,TGCAGTGCACAGCGGACAGGTACCTACGAGCAGTACTTC
many,TRBV20-1,NA,TRBJ2-6,CSARDFSGANVLTF,TGCAGTGCGCGGGACTTCTCTGGGGCCAACGTCCTGACTTTC
few,TRBV29-1,TRBD2,TRBJ2-1,CSVGSGGYNEQFF,TGCAGCGTTGGTAGCGGGGGGTACAATGAGCAGTTCTTC
NA,TRBV20-1,TRBD1,TRBJ1-2,CSARGVRGRLGYTF,TGCAGTGCTAGAGGCGTCAGGGGGCGGCTTGGCTACACCTTC
many,TRBV7-8,TRBD1,TRBJ2-7,CASSSPRDRDDEQYF,TGTGCCAGCAGCTCGCCCCGGGACAGGGATGACGAGCAGTACTTC
few,TRBV20-1,NA,TRBJ2-7,CSARDSSSYEQYF,TGCAGTGCGCGGGACAGCAGCTCCTACGAGCAGTACTTC
few,TRBV2,NA,TRBJ1-3,CARKGGSGNTIYF,TGTGCCAGAAAGGGGGGTTCTGGAAACACCATATATTTT
few,TRBV12-3/TRBV12-4,NA,TRBJ2-1,CASSFAGEFGEQFF,TGTGCCAGCAGTTTTGCAGGGGAATTTGGTGAGCAGTTCTTC
NA,TRBV7-2,NA,TRBJ2-5,CASSLVTNQETQYF,TGTGCCAGCAGCTTGGTAACAAACCAAGAGACCCAGTACTTC
many,TRBV20-1,NA,TRBJ2-7,CSARGPRGKEEQYF,TGCAGTGCTAGAGGGCCCAGGGGCAAGGAGGAGCAGTACTTC
few,TRBV20-1,NA,TRBJ2-3,CSVPAAGRTDTQYF,TGCAGTGTCCCGGCGGCGGGTAGGACAGATACGCAGTATTTT
NA,TRBV5-1,TRBD2,TRBJ2-2,CASSRSGAKNTGELFF,TGCGCCAGCAGCAGAAGCGGGGCGAAGAACACCGGGGAGCTGTTTTTT
few,TRBV9,TRBD1,TRBJ2-7,CASSVAGGQSEQYF,TGTGCCAGCAGCGTAGCTGGGGGACAGAGTGAGCAGTACTTC
NA,TRBV9,NA,TRBJ1-2,CASSVAGDYGYTF,TGTGCCAGCAGCGTAGCGGGGGACTATGGCTACACCTTC
few,TRBV6-2/TRBV6-3,NA,TRBJ2-3,CASKGGGTQYF,TGTGCCAGCAAGGGCGGAGGGACGCAGTATTTT
medium-sized,TRBV28,NA,TRBJ1-2,CASSLNPVGGYTF,TGTGCCAGCAGTTTAAATCCTGTGGGGGGCTACACCTTC
NA,TRBV28,NA,TRBJ1-2,CASSFGADSLRGYTF,TGTGCCAGCAGTTTCGGGGCGGACTCTCTGAGGGGCTACACCTTC
NA,TRBV5-5,NA,TRBJ1-2,CASSLVEGGLSF,TGTGCCAGCAGCTTGGTAGAGGGCGGACTGAGCTTC
NA,TRBV29-1,NA,TRBJ2-1,CSVDPSYNEQFF,TGCAGCGTTGACCCCTCGTACAATGAGCAGTTCTTC
NA,TRBV7-2,NA,TRBJ2-1,CASSGLRYNEQFF,TGTGCCAGCAGCGGCTTGCGCTACAATGAGCAGTTCTTC
NA,TRBV6-1,NA,TRBJ1-5,CAASTGVGHSNQPQHF,TGTGCCGCCTCGACCGGGGTAGGTCATAGCAATCAGCCCCAGCATTTT
NA,TRBV15,NA,TRBJ2-3,CATSISGAAQKPDTQYF,TGTGCCACCAGCATATCGGGTGCCGCGCAAAAGCCAGATACGCAGTATTTT
few,TRBV4-3,NA,TRBJ2-1,CASSVIRDQSYNEQFF,TGCGCCAGCAGCGTTATCCGGGACCAGTCCTACAATGAGCAGTTCTTC
NA,TRBV10-3,TRBD2,TRBJ2-7,CAISPTSGSREQYF,TGTGCCATCAGCCCGACTAGCGGGAGTCGCGAGCAGTACTTC
few,TRBV20-1,NA,TRBJ2-2,CSAAWGIGELFF,TGCAGTGCGGCCTGGGGAATCGGGGAGCTGTTTTTT
NA,TRBV4-3,NA,TRBJ1-2,CASSQDPAAFGYGYTF,TGCGCCAGCAGCCAAGACCCCGCCGCTTTCGGGTATGGCTACACCTTC
NA,TRBV24-1,NA,TRBJ2-5,CATSDPGRQAQETQYF,TGTGCCACCAGTGATCCGGGACGGCAGGCGCAAGAGACCCAGTACTTC
once,TRBV7-9,NA,TRBJ2-7,CASETPDEQYF,TGTGCCAGTGAAACCCCCGACGAGCAGTACTTC
few,TRBV12-3/TRBV12-4,TRBD2,TRBJ2-3,CASSSRGLAGERTQYF,TGTGCCAGCAGTTCACGCGGACTAGCGGGGGAGCGTACGCAGTATTTT
many,TRBV4-2,NA,TRBJ2-7,CASSQDIGAYEQYF,TGTGCCAGCAGCCAAGATATAGGGGCTTACGAGCAGTACTTC
many,TRBV2,NA,TRBJ1-5,CASSARPNQPQHF,TGTGCCAGCAGTGCACGACCCAATCAGCCCCAGCATTTT
NA,TRBV19,TRBD2,TRBJ2-3,CASSIIGLAGGTETQYF,TGTGCCAGTAGTATAATTGGACTAGCGGGGGGCACAGAGACGCAGTATTTT
many,TRBV5-1,TRBD1,TRBJ2-5,CASSFNYGTGQETQYF,TGCGCCAGCAGCTTCAACTATGGGACAGGACAAGAGACCCAGTACTTC
NA,TRBV29-1,TRBD2,TRBJ2-3,CSVFWTSVPYASTDTQYF,TGCAGCGTTTTTTGGACTAGCGTCCCTTATGCTAGCACAGATACGCAGTATTTT
NA,TRBV4-3,NA,TRBJ1-3,CASSQAKGRQISGNTIYF,TGCGCCAGCAGCCAAGCTAAAGGGCGGCAGATCTCTGGAAACACCATATATTTT
NA,TRBV2,TRBD2,TRBJ2-5,CASSELAGVQETQYF,TGTGCCAGCAGCGAGCTAGCGGGGGTCCAAGAGACCCAGTACTTC
few,TRBV11-2,NA,TRBJ1-5,CASSSSAWSHSYNQPQHF,TGTGCCAGCAGCTCGTCCGCTTGGAGCCACAGCTACAATCAGCCCCAGCATTTT
NA,TRBV5-1,NA,TRBJ2-3,CASSLAGLSLWYF,TGCGCCAGCAGCTTGGCCGGGCTCTCGCTTTGGTATTTT